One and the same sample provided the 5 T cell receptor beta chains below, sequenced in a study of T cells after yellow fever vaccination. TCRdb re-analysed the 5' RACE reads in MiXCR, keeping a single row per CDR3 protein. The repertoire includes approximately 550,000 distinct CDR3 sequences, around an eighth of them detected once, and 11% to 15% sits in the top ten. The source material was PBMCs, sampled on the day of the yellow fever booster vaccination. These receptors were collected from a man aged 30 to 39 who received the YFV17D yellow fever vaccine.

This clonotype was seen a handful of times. CDR3 bases: TGTGCCAGTAGTATAGCGGGCACAGTTTACTCCTACAATGAGCAGTTCTTC. As protein: CASSIAGTVYSYNEQFF. The gene calls are TRBV19 and TRBJ2-1, with D unclear. CDR3 length equals 17 residues. Looked up from germline, CDR1 is LNHDA and CDR2 is SQIVND (reference sequence). V was cut by 1 base and J by 0 bases, with 13 bases left in between.

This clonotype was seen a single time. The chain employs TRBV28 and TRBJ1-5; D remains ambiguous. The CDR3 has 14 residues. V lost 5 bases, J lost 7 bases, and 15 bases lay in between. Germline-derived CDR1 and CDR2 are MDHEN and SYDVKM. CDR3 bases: TGTGCCAGCAGTCCCCCGATGGCCGGGCAGCCCCAGCATTTT. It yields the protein CASSPPMAGQPQHF.

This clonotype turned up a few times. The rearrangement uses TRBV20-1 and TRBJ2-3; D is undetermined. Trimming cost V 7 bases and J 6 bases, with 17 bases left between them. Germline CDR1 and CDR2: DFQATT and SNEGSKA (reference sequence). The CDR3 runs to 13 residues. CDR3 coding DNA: TGCAGTGTTACTGGGTGGTCTGCGGATACGCAGTATTTT. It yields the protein CSVTGWSADTQYF.

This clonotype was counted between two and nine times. The CDR3 DNA is TGTGCCAGCAGTTACTCCAGGGCGGAGACCCAGTACTTC. Amino acids: CASSYSRAETQYF. The chain joins TRBV6-2 or TRBV6-3 to TRBJ2-5, with D maybe TRBD1 (5 bases). This CDR3 contains 13 residues. Germline CDR1 is MNHEY and CDR2 is SVGEGT. Trimming pared 0 bases from V and 5 bases from J, leaving 7 bases between.

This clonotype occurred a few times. The CDR3 nucleotides are TGTGCCACGACGGGGGAGAACACCGGGGAGCTGTTTTTT. Its protein is CATTGENTGELFF. The chain links TRBV2 to TRBJ2-2; D may be TRBD2 (6 bases). This CDR3 is built from 13 residues. The V end lost 10 bases, the J end lost 1 base, and 10 bases lay between the germline ends. Germline V gene lookup returns CDR1 SNHLY and CDR2 FYNNEI.